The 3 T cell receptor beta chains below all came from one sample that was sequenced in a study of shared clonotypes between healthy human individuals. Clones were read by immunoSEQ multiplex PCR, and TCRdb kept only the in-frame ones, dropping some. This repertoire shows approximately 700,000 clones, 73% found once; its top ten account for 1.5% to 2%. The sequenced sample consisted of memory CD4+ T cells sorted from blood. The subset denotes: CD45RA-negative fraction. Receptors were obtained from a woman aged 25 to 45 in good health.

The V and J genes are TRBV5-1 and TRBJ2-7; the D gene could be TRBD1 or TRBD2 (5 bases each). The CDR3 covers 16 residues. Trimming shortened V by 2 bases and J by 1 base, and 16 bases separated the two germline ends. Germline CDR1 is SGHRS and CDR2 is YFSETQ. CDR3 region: CASSLLSGTTSYEQYF. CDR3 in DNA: TGCGCCAGCAGCTTACTTTCCGGGACGACATCCTACGAGCAGTACTTC.

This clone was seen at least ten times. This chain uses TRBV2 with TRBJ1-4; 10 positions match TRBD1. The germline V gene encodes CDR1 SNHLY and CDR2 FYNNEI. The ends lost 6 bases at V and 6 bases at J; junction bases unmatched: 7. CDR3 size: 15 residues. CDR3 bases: TGTGCCAGCAGGTTACCGGGACAGGGGTATGAAAAACTGTTTTTT. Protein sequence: CASRLPGQGYEKLFF.

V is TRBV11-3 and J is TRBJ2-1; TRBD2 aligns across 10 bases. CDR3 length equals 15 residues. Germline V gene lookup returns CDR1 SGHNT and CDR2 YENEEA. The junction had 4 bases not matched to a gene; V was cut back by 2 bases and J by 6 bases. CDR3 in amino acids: CASSLQSGRANEQFF. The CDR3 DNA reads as TGTGCCAGCAGCTTACAGAGCGGGAGGGCCAATGAGCAGTTCTTC.